This entry concerns a single TCR beta chain. This record comes from a study of T cell changes during pregnancy in multiple sclerosis. Profiling relied on immunoSEQ multiplex PCR, and the TCRdb table lists in-frame clones only, not all of them. The data hold 40,000 to 45,000 clones, with under 95% observed a single time. The starting material was CD4+ T cells from peripheral blood mononuclear cells, obtained in the third trimester of pregnancy. The receptor comes from a female donor with multiple sclerosis, enrolled in a pregnancy study.

This CDR3 is CASSLVGSASFSTDTQYF. Written as DNA, the CDR3 is TGTGCCAGCAGCTTAGTCGGGTCAGCCTCGTTTTCCACAGATACGCAGTATTTT. The rearrangement links TRBV11-2 to TRBJ2-3; D gene unclear. With 1 base removed from V and 2 bases from J, the gap between germline ends came to 19 bases. Germline loops: CDR1 SGHAT, CDR2 FQNNGV. CDR3 length: 18 amino acids.